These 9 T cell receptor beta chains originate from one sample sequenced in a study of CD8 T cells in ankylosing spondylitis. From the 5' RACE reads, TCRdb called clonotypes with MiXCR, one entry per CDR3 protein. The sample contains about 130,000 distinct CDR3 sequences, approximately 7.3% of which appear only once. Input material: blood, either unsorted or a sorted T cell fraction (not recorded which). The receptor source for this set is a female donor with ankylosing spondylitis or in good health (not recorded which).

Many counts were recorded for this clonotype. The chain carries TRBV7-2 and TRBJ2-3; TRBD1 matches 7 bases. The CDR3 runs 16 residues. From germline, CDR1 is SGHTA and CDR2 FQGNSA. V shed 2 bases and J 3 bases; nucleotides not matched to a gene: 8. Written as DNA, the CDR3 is TGTGCCAGCAGCTTACGGCGACAGGGACCAACAGATACGCAGTATTTT. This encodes CASSLRRQGPTDTQYF.

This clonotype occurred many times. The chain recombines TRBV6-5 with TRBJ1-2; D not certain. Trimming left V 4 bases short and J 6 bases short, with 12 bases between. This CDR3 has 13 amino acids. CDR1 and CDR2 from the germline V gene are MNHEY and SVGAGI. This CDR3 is CASSWARQNGYTF. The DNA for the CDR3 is TGTGCCAGCAGTTGGGCGAGGCAGAATGGCTACACCTTC.

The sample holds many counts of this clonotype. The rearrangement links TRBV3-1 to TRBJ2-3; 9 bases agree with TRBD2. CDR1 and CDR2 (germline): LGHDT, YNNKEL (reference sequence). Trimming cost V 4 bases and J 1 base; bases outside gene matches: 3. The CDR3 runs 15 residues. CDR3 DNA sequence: TGTGCCAGCAGCCGCGGGGGGGCCGGCACAGATACGCAGTATTTT. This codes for CASSRGGAGTDTQYF.

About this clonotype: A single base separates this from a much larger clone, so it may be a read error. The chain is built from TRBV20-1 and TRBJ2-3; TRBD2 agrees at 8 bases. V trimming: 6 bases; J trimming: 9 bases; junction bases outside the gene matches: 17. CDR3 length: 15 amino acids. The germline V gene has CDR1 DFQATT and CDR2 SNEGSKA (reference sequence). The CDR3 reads CSADIQIAGRQTQYF. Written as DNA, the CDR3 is TGCAGTGCGGATATCCAGATAGCGGGGAGGCAGACGCAGTATTTT.

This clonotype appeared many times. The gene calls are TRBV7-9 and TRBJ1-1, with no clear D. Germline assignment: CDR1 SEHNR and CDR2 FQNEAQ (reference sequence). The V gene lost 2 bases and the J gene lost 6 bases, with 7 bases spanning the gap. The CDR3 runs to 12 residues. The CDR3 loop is CASSLKKAEAFF. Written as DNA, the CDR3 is TGTGCCAGCAGCTTAAAAAAGGCTGAAGCTTTCTTT.

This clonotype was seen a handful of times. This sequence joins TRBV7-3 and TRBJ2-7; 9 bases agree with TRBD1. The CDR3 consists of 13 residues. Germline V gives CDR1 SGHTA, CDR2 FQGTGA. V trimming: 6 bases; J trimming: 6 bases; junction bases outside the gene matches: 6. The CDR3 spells CASSWDRESEQYF. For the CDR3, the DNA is TGTGCCAGCAGTTGGGACAGGGAAAGCGAGCAGTACTTC.

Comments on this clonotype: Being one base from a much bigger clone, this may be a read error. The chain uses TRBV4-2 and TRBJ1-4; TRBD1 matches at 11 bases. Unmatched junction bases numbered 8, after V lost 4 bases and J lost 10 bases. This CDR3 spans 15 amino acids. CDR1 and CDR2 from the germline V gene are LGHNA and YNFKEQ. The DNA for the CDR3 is TGTGCCAGCAGCCGCGACCCGGGACAGGGGGGAAAACTGTTTTTT. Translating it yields CASSRDPGQGGKLFF.

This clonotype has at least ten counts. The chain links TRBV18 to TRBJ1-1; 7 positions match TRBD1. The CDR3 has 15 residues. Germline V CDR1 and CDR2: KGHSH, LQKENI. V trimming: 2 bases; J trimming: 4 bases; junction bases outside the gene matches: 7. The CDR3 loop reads CASSPSPDRATEAFF. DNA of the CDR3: TGTGCCAGCTCACCAAGTCCCGACAGGGCCACTGAAGCTTTCTTT.

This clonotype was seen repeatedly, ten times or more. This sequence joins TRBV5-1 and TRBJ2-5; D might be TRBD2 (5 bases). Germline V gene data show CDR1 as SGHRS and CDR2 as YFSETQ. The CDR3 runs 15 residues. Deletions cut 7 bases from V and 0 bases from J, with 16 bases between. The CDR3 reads CASGLTATHQETQYF. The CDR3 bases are TGCGCCAGCGGACTTACCGCGACACACCAAGAGACCCAGTACTTC.